This T cell receptor (beta chain) was retrieved from a study of cytomegalovirus exposure and HLA in healthy donors. PCR employed 60 Vbeta and 13 Jbeta primers. Libraries were prepared by immunoSEQ multiplex PCR; TCRdb keeps only in-frame clonotypes and omits some of them. This sample carries about 96,000 clones, roughly 80% of them seen once, and the ten largest clones take around 7.8%. Points on this clone: The antigen remains undetermined.

CDR3 length: 18 amino acids. The germline CDR1 and CDR2 sequences are ENHRY and SYGVKD. The V gene lost 7 bases and the J gene lost 0 bases, with 22 bases spanning the gap. Study conclusions and caveats: Among the sequence variants, a highly shared cluster was likely an artifact of sequencing. Researchers counted some 150 TCR beta chains as cytomegalovirus-associated.

This clonotype originated in a man over 45 in good health and CMV-seropositive. Sequencing was performed on PBMCs. The chain recombines TRBV10-3 with TRBJ1-5; D might be TRBD1 (5 bases). CDR3 sequence: CAIIGVQGPSHSNQPQHF. Here the CDR3 DNA reads TGTGCCATCATTGGAGTGCAGGGTCCTTCTCATAGCAATCAGCCCCAGCATTTT.